This TCR beta chain was found in a study of blood T cells in healthy people across ages. The CDR3 extends over 14 amino acids. Trimming pared 2 bases from V and 2 bases from J, leaving 10 bases between. Germline V CDR1 and CDR2: MNHEY, SVGAGI. For the second PCR, which ran for 7 to 11 cycles, a sample-barcoded 5' primer and a J-beta primer mix were used. Using its own MiXCR run on the 5' RACE reads, TCRdb lists one record per CDR3 protein. This table has 800,000 to 950,000 distinct CDR3 sequences, about 44% appearing once. Material: blood. The chain uses TRBV6-5 and TRBJ2-7; D ambiguous. This clonotype was sampled from a man between 25 and 39 years old in good health. CDR3 residues: CASSYTMWAYEQYF. CDR3 nucleotides: TGTGCCAGCAGTTACACGATGTGGGCCTACGAGCAGTACTTC.